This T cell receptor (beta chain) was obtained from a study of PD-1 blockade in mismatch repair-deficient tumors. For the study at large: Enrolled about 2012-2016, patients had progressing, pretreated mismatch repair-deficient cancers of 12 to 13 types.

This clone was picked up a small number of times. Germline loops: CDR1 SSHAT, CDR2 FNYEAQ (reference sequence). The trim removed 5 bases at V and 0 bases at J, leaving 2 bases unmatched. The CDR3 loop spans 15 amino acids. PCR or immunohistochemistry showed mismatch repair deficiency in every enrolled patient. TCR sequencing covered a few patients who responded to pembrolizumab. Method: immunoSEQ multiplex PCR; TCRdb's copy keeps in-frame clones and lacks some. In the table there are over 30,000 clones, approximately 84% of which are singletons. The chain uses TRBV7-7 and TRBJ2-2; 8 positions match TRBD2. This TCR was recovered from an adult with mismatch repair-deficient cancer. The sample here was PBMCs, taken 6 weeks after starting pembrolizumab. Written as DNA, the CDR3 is TGTGCCAGCAGCCCTAGCGGGTCGAACACCGGGGAGCTGTTTTTT. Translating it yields CASSPSGSNTGELFF.